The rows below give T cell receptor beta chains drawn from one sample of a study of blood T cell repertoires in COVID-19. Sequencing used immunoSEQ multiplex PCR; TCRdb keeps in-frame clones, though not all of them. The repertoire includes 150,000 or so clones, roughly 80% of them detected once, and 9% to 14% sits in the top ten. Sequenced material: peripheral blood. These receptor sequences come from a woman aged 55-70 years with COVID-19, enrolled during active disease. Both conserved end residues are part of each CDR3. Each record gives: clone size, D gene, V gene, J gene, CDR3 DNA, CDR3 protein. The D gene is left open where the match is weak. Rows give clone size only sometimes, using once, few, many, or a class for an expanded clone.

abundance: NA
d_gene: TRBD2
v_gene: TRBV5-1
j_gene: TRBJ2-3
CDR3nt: TGCGCCAGCAGCCTAAAACCGACTAGCGGGAGTTTAGATACGCAGTATTTT
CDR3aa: CASSLKPTSGSLDTQYF

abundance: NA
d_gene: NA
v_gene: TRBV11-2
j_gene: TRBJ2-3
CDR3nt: TGTGCCAGCAGCTTAAACAGGGTTGGGGCAGATACGCAGTATTTT
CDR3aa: CASSLNRVGADTQYF

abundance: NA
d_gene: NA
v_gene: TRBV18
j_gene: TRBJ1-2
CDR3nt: TGTGCCAGCTCACCCTACGAGCCTCCCGGGAAAAACTATGGCTACACCTTC
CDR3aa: CASSPYEPPGKNYGYTF

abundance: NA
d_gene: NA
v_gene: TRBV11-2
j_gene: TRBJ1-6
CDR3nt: TGTGCCAGCAGCTTAGGACAGAGTGGTCCCAATTCACCCCTCCACTTT
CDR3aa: CASSLGQSGPNSPLHF

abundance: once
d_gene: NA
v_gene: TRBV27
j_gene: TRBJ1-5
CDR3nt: TGTGCCAGCAGTTTAGTAGCAGGGTTCAATCAGCCCCAGCATTTT
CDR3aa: CASSLVAGFNQPQHF

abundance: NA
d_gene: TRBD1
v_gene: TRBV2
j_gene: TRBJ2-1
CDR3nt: TGTGCCAGCAGTGTGGGACAGGGGGCTGGTGAGCAGTTCTTC
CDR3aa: CASSVGQGAGEQFF

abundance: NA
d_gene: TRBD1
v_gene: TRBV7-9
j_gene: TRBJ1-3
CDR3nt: TGTGCCAGCAGCTTATACAGGGGCTCAAACACCATATATTTT
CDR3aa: CASSLYRGSNTIYF

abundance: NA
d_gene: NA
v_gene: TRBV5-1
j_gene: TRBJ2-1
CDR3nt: TGCGCCAGCAGCTCCTCCCTCCTCGATGAGCAGTTCTTC
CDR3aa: CASSSSLLDEQFF

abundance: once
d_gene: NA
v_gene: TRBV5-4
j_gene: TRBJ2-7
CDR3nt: TGTGCCAGCAACTCAGACACGACCTACGAGCAGTACTTC
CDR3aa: CASNSDTTYEQYF

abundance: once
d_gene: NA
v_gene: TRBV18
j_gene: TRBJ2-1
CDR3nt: TGTGCCAGCTCACCATGGAGGGACTCCTACAATGAGCAGTTCTTC
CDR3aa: CASSPWRDSYNEQFF

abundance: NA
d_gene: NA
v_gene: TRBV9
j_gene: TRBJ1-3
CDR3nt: TGTGCCAGCAGCGTTCAACACGCTGGAAACACCATATATTTT
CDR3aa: CASSVQHAGNTIYF

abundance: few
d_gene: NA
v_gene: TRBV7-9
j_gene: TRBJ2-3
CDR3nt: TGTGCCAGCAGCTTAGCGCAGAGCACAGATACGCAGTATTTT
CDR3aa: CASSLAQSTDTQYF

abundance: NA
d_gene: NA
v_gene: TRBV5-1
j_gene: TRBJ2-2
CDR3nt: TGCGCCAGCAGCTTGGGACTAGGGGCGAACACCGGGGAGCTGTTTTTT
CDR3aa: CASSLGLGANTGELFF

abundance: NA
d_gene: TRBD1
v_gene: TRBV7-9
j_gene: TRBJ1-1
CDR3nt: TGTGCCAGCAGCTTGACCGGGACAGGGTTCGCTTTCTTT
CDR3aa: CASSLTGTGFAFF

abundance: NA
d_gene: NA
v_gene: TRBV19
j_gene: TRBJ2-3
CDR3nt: TGTGCCAGTAGTATCGGTCTAAGCACAGATACGCAGTATTTT
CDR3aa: CASSIGLSTDTQYF

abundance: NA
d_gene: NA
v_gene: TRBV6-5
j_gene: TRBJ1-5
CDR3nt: TGTGCCAGCAGACAGGGACGTGTGGCTCAGCCCCAGCATTTT
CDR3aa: CASRQGRVAQPQHF

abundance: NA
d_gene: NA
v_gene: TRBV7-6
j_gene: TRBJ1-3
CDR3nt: TGTGCCAGCAGCGTACGGGGGTTTGGTTCCATATATTTT
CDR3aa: CASSVRGFGSIYF

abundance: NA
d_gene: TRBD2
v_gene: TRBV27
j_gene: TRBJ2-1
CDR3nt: TGTGCCAGCAGTCCGGGACTAGCGGCATACAATGAGCAGTTCTTC
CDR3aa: CASSPGLAAYNEQFF

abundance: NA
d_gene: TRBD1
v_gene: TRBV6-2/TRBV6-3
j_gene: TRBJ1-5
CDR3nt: TGTGCCAGCAGTTACTCCGGGACAGGGGGCAATCAGCCCCAGCATTTT
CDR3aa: CASSYSGTGGNQPQHF

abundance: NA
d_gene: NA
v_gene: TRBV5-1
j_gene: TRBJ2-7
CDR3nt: TGCGCCAGCAGCATTCAGGGGTACGAGCAGTACTTC
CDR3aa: CASSIQGYEQYF

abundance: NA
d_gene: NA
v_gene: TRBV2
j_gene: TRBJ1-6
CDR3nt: TGTGCCAGCAGTCTGGGAACAGGGTCCTATAATTCACCCCTCCACTTT
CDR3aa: CASSLGTGSYNSPLHF

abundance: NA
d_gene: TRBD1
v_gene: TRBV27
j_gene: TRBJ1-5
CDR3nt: TGTGCCAGCAGGAGACAGGGAAACAGCAATCAGCCCCAGCATTTT
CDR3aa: CASRRQGNSNQPQHF

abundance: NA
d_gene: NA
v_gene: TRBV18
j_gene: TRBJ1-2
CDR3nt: TGTGCCAGCTCAAACCAACAGGAAAACTATGGCTACACCTTC
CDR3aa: CASSNQQENYGYTF

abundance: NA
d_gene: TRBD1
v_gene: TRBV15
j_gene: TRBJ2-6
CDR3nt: TGTGCCACCAGCAGAGATATCTTTGGGGGGACAGGGGGCCGAGGGGCCAACGTCCTGACTTTC
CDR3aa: CATSRDIFGGTGGRGANVLTF

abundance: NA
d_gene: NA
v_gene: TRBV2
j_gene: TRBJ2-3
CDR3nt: TGTGCCAGCCTGGGGCGGGAAGCAGATACGCAGTATTTT
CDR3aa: CASLGREADTQYF

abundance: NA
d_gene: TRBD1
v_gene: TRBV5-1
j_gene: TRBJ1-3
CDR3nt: TGCGCCAGCAGCGCGGGACAGATCTCTGGAAACACCATATATTTT
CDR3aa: CASSAGQISGNTIYF

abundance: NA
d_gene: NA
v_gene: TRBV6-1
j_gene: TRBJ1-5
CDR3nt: TGTGCCAGCAGTGAAGCGTTTGGAGGGCGGGGTCAGCCCCAGCATTTT
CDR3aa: CASSEAFGGRGQPQHF

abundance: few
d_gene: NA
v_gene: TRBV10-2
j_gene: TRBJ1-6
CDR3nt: TGCGCCAGCAGTGTGGGAGCTAATTCACCCCTCCACTTT
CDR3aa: CASSVGANSPLHF

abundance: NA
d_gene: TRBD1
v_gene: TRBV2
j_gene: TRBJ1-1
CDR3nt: TGTGCCAGCAGTGAGCCGGGACAGGGTAGGGGCACTGAAGCTTTCTTT
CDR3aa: CASSEPGQGRGTEAFF

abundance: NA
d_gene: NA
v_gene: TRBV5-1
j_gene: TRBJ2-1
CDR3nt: NA
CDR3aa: CASSLVGQGIRFF

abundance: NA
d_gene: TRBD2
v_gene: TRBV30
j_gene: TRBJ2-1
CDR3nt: TGTGCCTGGAAGACTAGCGGGGGGATTAATGAGCAGTTCTTC
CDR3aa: CAWKTSGGINEQFF

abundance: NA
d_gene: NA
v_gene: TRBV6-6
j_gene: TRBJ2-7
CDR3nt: TGTGCCAGCAGTTCTAACTTCTACGAGCAGTACTTC
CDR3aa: CASSSNFYEQYF

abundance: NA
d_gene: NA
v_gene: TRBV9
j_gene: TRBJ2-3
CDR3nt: TGTGCCAGCAGCGTATTACAGAGCACAGATACGCAGTATTTT
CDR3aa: CASSVLQSTDTQYF

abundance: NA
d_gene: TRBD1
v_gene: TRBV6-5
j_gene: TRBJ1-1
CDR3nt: TGTGCCAGCACCAAACAGGGGGCGTCGGGTACTGAAGCTTTCTTT
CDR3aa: CASTKQGASGTEAFF

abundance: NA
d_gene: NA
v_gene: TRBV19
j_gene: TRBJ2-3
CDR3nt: TGTGCCAGTAAGGGCCCCAAGGACGGGGGGACAAGAAGAGCCAGGGTGACAGATACGCAGTATTTT
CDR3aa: CASKGPKDGGTRRARVTDTQYF

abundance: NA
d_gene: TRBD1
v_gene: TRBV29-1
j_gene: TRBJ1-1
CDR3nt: TGCAGCGTAGACAGGGTTACTGAAGCTTTCTTT
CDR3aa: CSVDRVTEAFF

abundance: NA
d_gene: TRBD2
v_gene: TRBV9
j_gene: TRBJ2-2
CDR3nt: TGTGCCAGCAGCCCACCTATGTTCACTGGACTAGCGGGGGACACCGGGGAGCTGTTTTTT
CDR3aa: CASSPPMFTGLAGDTGELFF

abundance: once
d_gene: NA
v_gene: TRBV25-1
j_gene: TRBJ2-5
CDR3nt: TGTGCCAGCAGTTTAACAGGGATAGAGACCCAGTACTTC
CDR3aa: CASSLTGIETQYF

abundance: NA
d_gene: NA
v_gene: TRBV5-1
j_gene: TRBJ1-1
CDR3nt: TGCGCCAGCAGCTTGGCCGCAGACAGGGAAGCTTTCTTT
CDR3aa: CASSLAADREAFF

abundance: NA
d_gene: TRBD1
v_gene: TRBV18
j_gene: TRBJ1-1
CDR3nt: TGTGCCAGCTCACCACCAGACAGGGGGCGGACTGAAGCTTTCTTT
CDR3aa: CASSPPDRGRTEAFF

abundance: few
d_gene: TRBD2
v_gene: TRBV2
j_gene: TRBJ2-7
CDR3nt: TGTGCCAGCAGCCCCGGGACTAGCAGCTACGAGCAGTACTTC
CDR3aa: CASSPGTSSYEQYF

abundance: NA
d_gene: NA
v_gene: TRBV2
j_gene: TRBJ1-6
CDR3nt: TGTGCCAGCCTCGTAGACAGCTATAATTCACCCCTCCACTTT
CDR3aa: CASLVDSYNSPLHF

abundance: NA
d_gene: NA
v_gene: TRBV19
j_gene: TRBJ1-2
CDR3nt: TGTGCCAGTGCCCCCGGGACAACAATGCGCTACACCTTC
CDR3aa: CASAPGTTMRYTF

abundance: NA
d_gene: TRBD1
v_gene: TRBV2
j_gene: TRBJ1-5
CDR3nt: TGTGCCAGCAGCCCCGACAGGGGCTATAGCCAGCCCCAGCATTTT
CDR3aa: CASSPDRGYSQPQHF

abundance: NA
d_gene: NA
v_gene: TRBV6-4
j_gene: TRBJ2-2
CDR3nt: TGTGCCAGCAGTGTCTCCACCGGGACAACCACCGGGGAGCTGTTTTTT
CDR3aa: CASSVSTGTTTGELFF

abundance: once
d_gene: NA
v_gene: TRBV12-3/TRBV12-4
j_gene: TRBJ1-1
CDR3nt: TGTGCCAGCAGTTTAGGTGGAGGGGCTGAAGCTTTCTTT
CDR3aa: CASSLGGGAEAFF

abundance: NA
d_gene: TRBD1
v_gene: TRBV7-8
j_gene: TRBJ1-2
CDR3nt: TGTGCCAGCAGCTTTCAGGACAGGGGTAGGAGCTACACCTTC
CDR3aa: CASSFQDRGRSYTF

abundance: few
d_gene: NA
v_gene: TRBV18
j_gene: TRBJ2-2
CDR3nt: TGTGCCAGCTCATCTAACACCGGGGAGCTGTTTTTT
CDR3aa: CASSSNTGELFF

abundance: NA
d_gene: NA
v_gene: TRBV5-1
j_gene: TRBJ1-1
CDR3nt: TGCGCCAGCAGCTTAGTACAGGGCAACACTGAAGCTTTCTTT
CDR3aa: CASSLVQGNTEAFF

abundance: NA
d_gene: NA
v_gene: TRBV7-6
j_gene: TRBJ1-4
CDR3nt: TGTGCCAGCAGCTGGAAGGAGAATGAAAAACTGTTTTTT
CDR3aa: CASSWKENEKLFF

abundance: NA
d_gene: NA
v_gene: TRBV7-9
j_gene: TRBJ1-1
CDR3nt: TGTGCCAGCAGCTTAAACAGGAACACTGAAGCTTTCTTT
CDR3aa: CASSLNRNTEAFF

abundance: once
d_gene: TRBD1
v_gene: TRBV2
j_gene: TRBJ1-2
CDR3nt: TGTGCCAGCATCCTCGACAGGGATAATGGCTACACCTTC
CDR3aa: CASILDRDNGYTF

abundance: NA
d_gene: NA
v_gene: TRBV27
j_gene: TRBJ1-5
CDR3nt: TGTGCCAGCAGTTTAAGGCAGGGGATGAGAAATCAGCCCCAGCATTTT
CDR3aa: CASSLRQGMRNQPQHF

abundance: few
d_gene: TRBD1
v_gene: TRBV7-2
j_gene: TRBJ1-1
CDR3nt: TGTGCCAGCAGCTGGGGACAGCCTTGGTATGAAGCTTTCTTT
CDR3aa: CASSWGQPWYEAFF